This T cell receptor beta chain was sequenced in a study of cytomegalovirus exposure and HLA in healthy donors. Broader study findings: CMV antigen specificity of a few CMV-associated chains was confirmed in vitro. Rarity characterized most TCR sequences, yet some public TCRs appeared in many donors. The authors listed 150 to 200 TCR beta chains as cytomegalovirus-associated.

The table lists this clone with a few counts. Its specificity is not known. An approximately 130-subject validation cohort, separate from the approximately 670-subject first cohort, supplied the donors. Here immunoSEQ multiplex PCR was the method, and the copy in TCRdb shows in-frame clones only, minus some. The table has more than 55,000 clones, 90% to 97% seen once; the top ten hold just over 0.9%. Germline assignment: CDR1 MGHRA and CDR2 YSYEKL. The CDR3 spans 13 residues. The trim removed 0 bases at V and 13 bases at J, leaving 4 bases unmatched. Sequences were obtained from PBMCs. The TCR comes from a man aged 18 to 35 in good health and CMV-seronegative. V gene TRBV4-1 combines with J gene TRBJ2-2; 8 bases are shared with TRBD1. This CDR3 reads CASSQDKGTGLFF. The CDR3 nucleotides are TGCGCCAGCAGCCAAGATAAGGGGACAGGGCTGTTTTTT.